What follows are 17 T cell receptor beta chains derived from one specimen sequenced in a study of cytomegalovirus exposure and HLA in healthy donors. 60 Vbeta and 13 Jbeta primers were used in PCR. Repertoires were generated with immunoSEQ multiplex PCR, while TCRdb's copy carries only in-frame clones and drops some. The sample contains about 160,000 clones, approximately 81% of which appear only once. Sequencing was performed on PBMCs. The receptors were gathered from a male donor in good health and CMV-seronegative.

V and J are TRBV27 and TRBJ2-5; TRBD1 is a possible D gene (6 bases). The CDR3 is 16 amino acids. Germline loops: CDR1 MNHEY, CDR2 SMNVEV (reference sequence). Trimming pared 7 bases from V and 4 bases from J, leaving 22 bases between. As DNA, the CDR3 is TGTGCCAGCATGGGGACAAGCCGACCTGAGGGAGAGACCCAGTACTTC. It codes for CASMGTSRPEGETQYF.

The rearrangement joins TRBV5-4 to TRBJ1-1; 10 bases agree with TRBD1. This CDR3 is 15 amino acids long. CDR1 is SGHNT, CDR2 YYREEE, per germline (reference sequence). J lost 5 bases, V lost 5 bases, and 9 bases had no gene match. The CDR3 nucleotides read TGTGCCAGCAGTCCGACAGGGGGCTCAGGGACTGAAGCTTTCTTT. Its translation is CASSPTGGSGTEAFF.

The count of this clone is one. The chain combines TRBV7-6 with TRBJ2-2; 11 positions agree with TRBD2. The J segment lost 0 bases and the V segment lost 8 bases, leaving 11 bases of the junction unmatched. The CDR3 covers 18 residues. The V gene's germline CDR1 is SGHVS and CDR2 FNYEAQ. The CDR3 DNA reads TGTGCCAGCGCGGCGGTTAATAGCGGGAGGGCGAACACCGGGGAGCTGTTTTTT. Translating it yields CASAAVNSGRANTGELFF.

The chain carries TRBV15 and TRBJ1-5; D is undetermined. V lost 1 base to trimming and J lost 5 bases, with 9 bases between them. This CDR3 has 14 residues. The germline CDR1 and CDR2 sequences are LNHNV and YYDKDF (reference sequence). CDR3 region: CATSRVRTDQPQHF. The CDR3 nucleotides read TGTGCCACCAGCAGAGTACGGACTGATCAGCCCCAGCATTTT.

The gene calls are TRBV28 and TRBJ1-1, with D possibly matching TRBD1 (6 bases). The CDR3 is made up of 16 amino acids. V was pared by 2 bases and J by 0 bases, with 13 bases between. Germline assignment: CDR1 MDHEN and CDR2 SYDVKM. The CDR3 bases are TGTGCCAGCAGTTTAAACCCACAGGGACTGAACACTGAAGCTTTCTTT. Translation gives CASSLNPQGLNTEAFF.

The chain combines TRBV4-1 with TRBJ2-7; 7 positions match TRBD1. Germline loops: CDR1 MGHRA, CDR2 YSYEKL. The CDR3 sequence is 16 residues long. Trimming removed 6 bases from V and 4 bases from J; junction bases left unmatched: 15. The CDR3 is CASSSPGQTSFYEQYF. CDR3 DNA: TGCGCCAGCAGTTCCCCGGGACAGACTTCCTTTTACGAGCAGTACTTC.

The chain employs TRBV28 and TRBJ1-2, with 7 bases matching TRBD1. Germline-derived CDR1 and CDR2 are MDHEN and SYDVKM. J was trimmed by 2 bases and V by 3 bases; bases with no gene match: 12. The CDR3 covers 17 residues. CDR3: CASSFPQGGEPNYGYTF. In DNA, the CDR3 is TGTGCCAGCAGTTTTCCTCAGGGGGGAGAACCAAACTATGGCTACACCTTC.

This clone came up once. V gene TRBV5-1 combines with J gene TRBJ2-3, with D perhaps matching TRBD1 (6 bases). The CDR3 has 18 amino acids. V was shortened by 2 bases and J by 2 bases, with 21 bases between the two germline ends. Per germline, CDR1 SGHRS and CDR2 YFSETQ. The CDR3 loop reads CASSLSGLGAGTTDTQYF. The CDR3 region has the DNA TGCGCCAGCAGCTTATCAGGGCTGGGGGCTGGGACCACAGATACGCAGTATTTT. Supplemented by reference TRBV5-1 and TRBJ2-3, the full variable domain reads KAGVTQTPRYLIKTRGQQVTLSCSPISGHRSVSWYQQTPGQGLQFLFEYFSETQRNKGNFPGRFSGRQFSNSRSEMNVSTLELGDSALYLCASSLSGLGAGTTDTQYFGPGTRLTVL.

This chain links TRBV7-8 with TRBJ1-5, with TRBD1 identical over 8 bases. The germline CDR1 and CDR2 sequences are SGHVS and FQNEAQ. V lost 1 base and J lost 4; bases outside the gene matches: 0. This CDR3 contains 14 residues. The CDR3 region is CASSLGQGNQPQHF. As DNA, the CDR3 is TGTGCCAGCAGCTTAGGACAGGGGAATCAGCCCCAGCATTTT.

The chain recombines TRBV7-2 with TRBJ2-7; D gene uncertain. The germline gives CDR1 SGHTA, CDR2 FQGNSA. The CDR3 is 13 amino acids. The V end lost 1 base, the J end lost 3 bases, and 7 bases lay between the germline ends. The CDR3 loop is CASSLESIYEQYF. The DNA for the CDR3 is TGTGCCAGCAGCTTAGAGAGTATCTACGAGCAGTACTTC.

The chain is built from TRBV4-1 and TRBJ2-7, with a weak D call TRBD1 (5 bases). Germline V gene lookup returns CDR1 MGHRA and CDR2 YSYEKL. Trimming took off 3 bases at V and 2 bases at J, with 14 bases between the two ends. The CDR3 runs 15 residues. The CDR3: CASSQPRAFTYEQYF. The CDR3 nucleotides read TGCGCCAGCAGCCAGCCCAGGGCATTTACCTACGAGCAGTACTTC.

This chain joins TRBV5-1 and TRBJ2-2; 7 bases agree with TRBD1. This CDR3 contains 15 residues. CDR1 is SGHRS and CDR2 is YFSETQ in the germline V gene. The V gene end was trimmed by 0 bases and the J gene end by 7 bases; junction bases not matched to a gene: 6. CDR3 sequence (DNA): TGCGCCAGCAGCTTGGTCCCAGGGGGAGTCGGGGAGCTGTTTTTT. Its protein is CASSLVPGGVGELFF.

This sequence joins TRBV6-1 and TRBJ2-7; D gene unclear. Per germline, CDR1 MNHNS and CDR2 SASEGT. V gave up 0 bases and J gave up 5 bases, with 5 bases separating them. There are 12 residues in the CDR3. The CDR3 reads CASSEAIHEQYF. For the CDR3, the DNA is TGTGCCAGCAGTGAAGCCATTCACGAGCAGTACTTC.

This sequence joins TRBV19 and TRBJ2-2, with TRBD1 as a possible D gene (5 bases). The germline gives CDR1 LNHDA, CDR2 SQIVND (reference sequence). V lost 5 bases, J lost 5 bases, and 15 bases lay in between. This CDR3 contains 15 residues. CDR3 loop: CASSSGRASTGELFF. Written as DNA, the CDR3 is TGTGCCAGTAGTTCGGGCAGGGCCTCTACCGGGGAGCTGTTTTTT.

This clone was detected only once. The rearrangement joins TRBV30 to TRBJ2-5; D remains unclear. With the DNA end fitting TRBJ2-7 better, the J assignment may be wrong. CDR1 is GTSNPN, CDR2 SVGIG, per germline (reference sequence). The CDR3 is 12 amino acids. For the CDR3, the DNA is TGTGCCTGGAGTGTAGCCGAGTACGAGCAGTACTTC. As protein: CAWSVAEYEQYF.

The chain has TRBV5-1 and TRBJ2-1; weak D call: TRBD1 (5 bases). The CDR3 extends over 14 amino acids. Trimming removed 2 bases from V and 4 bases from J, with 10 bases in between. Germline V gene sequence: CDR1 SGHRS, CDR2 YFSETQ. The CDR3 DNA is TGCGCCAGCAGCTTTCGGACATCGTACAATGAGCAGTTCTTC. It yields the protein CASSFRTSYNEQFF.

The V and J genes are TRBV5-4 and TRBJ1-1, with D uncertain. The CDR3 length is 14 residues. Germline CDR1 reads SGHNT; CDR2 reads YYREEE (reference sequence). V dropped 4 bases and J dropped 4 bases, with 14 bases sitting between them. The CDR3 sequence is CASSRNGPGTEAFF. CDR3 nucleotides: TGTGCCAGCAGCAGAAATGGGCCAGGCACTGAAGCTTTCTTT.